The 29 T cell receptor beta chains below come from one sample, sequenced in a study of naive and memory T cell subsets. The library had UMIs added by 3' ligation of an oligonucleotide to TCR cDNA. Four PCR rounds used nested alpha and beta constant region primers plus the SP2 primer. TCRdb re-analysed the 5' RACE reads in MiXCR, keeping a single row per CDR3 protein. Of around 56,000 distinct CDR3 sequences listed, less than 10% are singletons. The receptor set was obtained from a female donor in good health.

This clonotype was observed at least ten times. The chain recombines TRBV5-4 with TRBJ2-7; 7 nucleotides match TRBD1. The length of the CDR3 is 13 residues. Germline-derived CDR1 and CDR2 are SGHNT and YYREEE (reference sequence). V shed 5 bases and J 5 bases; nucleotides not matched to a gene: 7. The CDR3: CASSFNRGNEQYF. The CDR3 region has the DNA TGTGCCAGCAGTTTTAACAGGGGCAACGAGCAGTACTTC.

This clonotype was counted many times. This chain uses TRBV9 with TRBJ1-6; a weak D match, TRBD1 (5 bases). Looked up from germline, CDR1 is SGDLS and CDR2 is YYNGEE. V lost 0 bases, J lost 0 bases, and 16 bases lay in between. The CDR3 has 19 amino acids. DNA of the CDR3: TGTGCCAGCAGCGTAGTCGGGGCCTCCCGACGCTCCTATAATTCACCCCTCCACTTT. Translating gives CASSVVGASRRSYNSPLHF. Full variable domain (outside the CDR3, taken from reference TRBV9 and TRBJ1-6): DSGVTQTPKHLITATGQRVTLRCSPRSGDLSVYWYQQSLDQGLQFLIQYYNGEERAKGNILERFSAQQFPDLHSELNLSSLELGDSALYFCASSVVGASRRSYNSPLHFGNGTRLTVT.

In its sample, this clonotype was seen many times. This rearrangement joins TRBV6-6 to TRBJ2-5; 9 bases agree with TRBD2. CDR3 size: 17 residues. CDR1 is MNHNY, CDR2 SVGAGI, per germline (reference sequence). V lost 2 bases to trimming and J lost 5 bases; unmatched junction nucleotides: 12. CDR3: CASSYGASGASWETQYF. The CDR3 DNA is TGTGCCAGCAGTTACGGCGCTAGCGGGGCGTCATGGGAGACCCAGTACTTC.

The chain carries TRBV19 and TRBJ2-3; possible D gene TRBD1, 5 bases. Germline V CDR1 and CDR2: LNHDA, SQIVND (reference sequence). CDR3 length: 14 amino acids. V lost 4 bases and J 2 bases, leaving 10 bases between the germline ends. DNA of the CDR3: TGTGCCAGTAGTACTAGACAGCTCACAGATACGCAGTATTTT. This encodes CASSTRQLTDTQYF.

This clonotype was picked up many times. This chain uses TRBV4-3 with TRBJ2-2; D may be TRBD1 (5 bases). This CDR3 contains 16 residues. Germline lookup yields CDR1 LGHNA and CDR2 YSLEER. Deletions cut 0 bases from V and 6 bases from J, with 14 bases between. DNA of the CDR3: TGCGCCAGCAGCCAAGATTATAGCTCAGGGCCCGGGGAGCTGTTTTTT. It specifies CASSQDYSSGPGELFF.

At least ten counts were recorded for this clonotype. The chain couples TRBV10-3 to TRBJ2-7, with D uncertain. V was pared by 3 bases and J by 2 bases, with 20 bases between. The V gene's germline CDR1 is ENHRY and CDR2 SYGVKD. The length of the CDR3 is 17 residues. The CDR3 DNA sequence: TGTGCCATCAGTGACCAGAACCGGGCTCACCGTCCCTACGAGCAGTACTTC. This codes for CAISDQNRAHRPYEQYF.

V gene TRBV12-3 or TRBV12-4 combines with J gene TRBJ2-3; 9 bases agree with TRBD1. The CDR3 loop spans 15 amino acids. The V gene end was trimmed by 6 bases and the J gene end by 3 bases; junction bases not matched to a gene: 7. The CDR3 sequence is CASSQQGALTDTQYF. CDR3 nucleotide sequence: TGTGCCAGCAGCCAACAGGGGGCGTTGACAGATACGCAGTATTTT.

This clonotype has more than one count but fewer than ten. The chain combines TRBV4-2 with TRBJ1-3, with no clear D. V gave up 0 bases and J gave up 0 bases, with 12 bases separating them. This CDR3 region has 17 residues. Germline V gene data show CDR1 as LGHNA and CDR2 as YNFKEQ. The CDR3, as DNA: TGTGCCAGCAGCCAAGAAGGCGGGAAGTTCTCTGGAAACACCATATATTTT. This translates into CASSQEGGKFSGNTIYF.

This clonotype was counted only a few times. The chain carries TRBV6-5 and TRBJ2-3; 14 nucleotides match TRBD2. CDR3 length: 15 amino acids. J gave up 8 bases and V 6 bases, and 7 bases lay outside the gene matches. CDR1 and CDR2 from the germline V gene are MNHEY and SVGAGI. In nucleotides, the CDR3 is TGTGCCAGCAGACGACTAGCGGGGGGGCAGCGTACGCAGTATTTT. Translating gives CASRRLAGGQRTQYF.

This clonotype was observed a handful of times. V is TRBV19 and J is TRBJ1-4, with D tentatively TRBD1 (6 bases). V gave up 7 bases and J gave up 7 bases, with 13 bases separating them. The V gene's germline CDR1 is LNHDA and CDR2 SQIVND (reference sequence). The CDR3 loop spans 13 amino acids. The CDR3 region is CASNDRFGEKLFF. CDR3 nucleotide sequence: TGTGCCAGTAACGACAGGTTCGGTGAAAAACTGTTTTTT.

This clonotype was observed a few times. J is TRBJ2-7 and V is TRBV20-1; D unclear. CDR1 is DFQATT, CDR2 SNEGSKA, per germline (reference sequence). The V and J ends lost 1 base and 3 bases respectively, with 7 bases between them. The CDR3 runs 12 residues. CDR3 in DNA: TGCAGTGCTAGAGTACGGCACTACGAGCAGTACTTC. Translation gives CSARVRHYEQYF.

This rearrangement joins TRBV29-1 to TRBJ2-5; TRBD2 matches at 12 bases. The germline CDR1 and CDR2 sequences are SQVTM and ANQGSEA. V was clipped by 5 bases and J by 1 base; unmatched bases: 2. CDR3 length: 14 residues. In nucleotides, the CDR3 is TGCAGCGTTAGGACTAGCGGGGCCCAAGAGACCCAGTACTTC. Its protein product is CSVRTSGAQETQYF.

This clonotype was counted only a few times. The rearrangement links TRBV5-4 to TRBJ2-1, with D tentatively TRBD1 or TRBD2 (5 bases each). V was clipped by 4 bases and J by 1 base, with 15 bases between them. The CDR3 length is 16 residues. Per the germline V gene, CDR1 is SGHNT and CDR2 is YYREEE (reference sequence). CDR3: CASSAGTLGSYNEQFF. CDR3 DNA: TGTGCCAGCAGCGCAGGGACCCTCGGGTCCTACAATGAGCAGTTCTTC.

This chain connects TRBV20-1 to TRBJ1-2; 8 bases agree with TRBD1. The CDR3 has 13 residues. V lost 4 bases and J lost 6; bases outside the gene matches: 7. The germline gives CDR1 DFQATT, CDR2 SNEGSKA (reference sequence). The chain's CDR3 is CSAKVGRGHGYTF. The DNA for the CDR3 is TGCAGTGCTAAAGTCGGCAGGGGGCATGGCTACACCTTC.

Many counts were recorded for this clonotype. This sequence joins TRBV19 and TRBJ1-5; 7 bases line up with TRBD1. Germline assignment: CDR1 LNHDA and CDR2 SQIVND (reference sequence). Trimming at V came to 6 bases and at J to 0 bases, leaving 14 bases not matched to a gene. The CDR3 extends over 18 amino acids. This CDR3 is CASSTRDSFIYSNQPQHF. In nucleotides, the CDR3 is TGTGCCAGTAGCACCCGGGACAGTTTTATTTATAGCAATCAGCCCCAGCATTTT.

This clonotype was seen at least ten times. V gene TRBV27 combines with J gene TRBJ1-1, with D hard to call. Germline CDR1 MNHEY, CDR2 SMNVEV (reference sequence). There are 14 residues in the CDR3. V dropped 3 bases and J dropped 4 bases, with 12 bases sitting between them. The CDR3 region is CASSFAVLGTEAFF. CDR3 in DNA: TGTGCCAGCAGTTTCGCGGTCCTAGGCACTGAAGCTTTCTTT.

This chain connects TRBV15 to TRBJ1-4, with D hard to call. V dropped 0 bases and J dropped 5 bases, with 22 bases sitting between them. Germline V gene lookup returns CDR1 LNHNV and CDR2 YYDKDF (reference sequence). The CDR3 runs to 19 residues. CDR3 sequence reads: CATSRDIRPLLKGNEKLFF. The DNA of the CDR3 is TGTGCCACCAGCAGAGATATCAGGCCCCTCCTCAAGGGAAATGAAAAACTGTTTTTT. The full variable domain, rest sourced from reference TRBV15 and TRBJ1-4, is DAMVIQNPRYQVTQFGKPVTLSCSQTLNHNVMYWYQQKSSQAPKLLFHYYDKDFNNEADTPDNFQSRRPNTSFCFLDIRSPGLGDTAMYLCATSRDIRPLLKGNEKLFFGSGTQLSVL.

This clonotype was seen ten or more times. The chain joins TRBV4-1 to TRBJ2-3; D ambiguous. Germline V lookup: CDR1 MGHRA, CDR2 YSYEKL. This CDR3 is 17 amino acids long. V was pared by 0 bases and J by 0 bases, with 13 bases between. The CDR3 reads CASSQEGGSTSTDTQYF. The CDR3 nucleotides are TGCGCCAGCAGCCAAGAAGGCGGATCCACTAGCACAGATACGCAGTATTTT.

The chain is built from TRBV6-2 or TRBV6-3 and TRBJ2-7; maybe TRBD1 (7 bases). CDR3 size: 15 residues. The V gene lost 0 bases and the J gene lost 7 bases, with 16 bases spanning the gap. Germline CDR1 is MNHEY and CDR2 is SVGEGT. CDR3 in DNA: TGTGCCAGCAGTTACTCGAGGAGGGGGCCAGGAGAGCAGTACTTC. Protein: CASSYSRRGPGEQYF.

This clonotype was recorded a few times. The chain links TRBV11-2 to TRBJ2-7; D possibly corresponds to TRBD1 (6 bases). V lost 5 bases, J lost 5 bases, and 16 bases lay in between. There are 14 residues in the CDR3. The germline V gene encodes CDR1 SGHAT and CDR2 FQNNGV. The CDR3 is CASSNTGNRNEQYF. Here the CDR3 DNA reads TGTGCCAGCAGCAACACAGGGAACCGGAACGAGCAGTACTTC.

This clonotype was detected many times. V and J are TRBV6-2 or TRBV6-3 and TRBJ1-5; D might be TRBD1 (5 bases). Germline CDR1 reads MNHEY; CDR2 reads SVGEGT. There are 14 residues in the CDR3. Trimming took 5 bases from V and 4 from J, leaving 12 bases between them. As DNA, the CDR3 is TGTGCCAGCAGTGACCGGGGGGTGAATCAGCCCCAGCATTTT. It specifies CASSDRGVNQPQHF.

This chain connects TRBV30 to TRBJ2-7; D is ambiguous. This CDR3 is built from 12 residues. Germline-derived CDR1 and CDR2 are GTSNPN and SVGIG (reference sequence). V was shortened by 0 bases and J by 4 bases, with 7 bases between the two germline ends. The CDR3 DNA follows: TGTGCCTGGAGTGTGGCTGCATACGAGCAGTACTTC. It codes for CAWSVAAYEQYF.

This chain connects TRBV5-4 to TRBJ1-6, with D tentatively TRBD1 (5 bases). The CDR3 runs 13 residues. Germline CDR1 SGHNT, CDR2 YYREEE (reference sequence). V dropped 3 bases and J dropped 14 bases, with 15 bases sitting between them. CDR3 residues: CASSWDQGRSLHF. DNA for the CDR3: TGTGCCAGCAGCTGGGACCAGGGAAGATCCCTCCACTTT.

There are a few counts of this clonotype. This chain links TRBV5-1 with TRBJ2-2; no reliable D call. The CDR3 contains 14 residues. V lost 0 bases, J lost 3 bases, and 6 bases lay in between. Germline V gives CDR1 SGHRS, CDR2 YFSETQ. As DNA, the CDR3 is TGCGCCAGCAGCTTGGTTTACGACACCGGGGAGCTGTTTTTT. Translated: CASSLVYDTGELFF. The full variable domain, rest sourced from reference TRBV5-1 and TRBJ2-2, is KAGVTQTPRYLIKTRGQQVTLSCSPISGHRSVSWYQQTPGQGLQFLFEYFSETQRNKGNFPGRFSGRQFSNSRSEMNVSTLELGDSALYLCASSLVYDTGELFFGEGSRLTVL.

This clonotype was counted at least ten times. The chain has TRBV5-6 and TRBJ1-2; D remains ambiguous. Germline V gives CDR1 SGHDT, CDR2 YYEEEE. This CDR3 region has 14 residues. Trimming stripped 1 base from V and 4 bases from J, with 11 bases between. The CDR3 sequence: CASSLFQTSYGYTF. The CDR3 nucleotides read TGTGCCAGCAGCTTGTTCCAGACCAGCTATGGCTACACCTTC.

The rearrangement joins TRBV4-3 to TRBJ2-7; possible D gene TRBD2, 6 bases. Germline V CDR1 and CDR2: LGHNA, YSLEER. Trimming took off 4 bases at V and 6 bases at J, with 16 bases between the two ends. The length of the CDR3 is 14 residues. The DNA for the CDR3 is TGCGCCAGCAGCCCTAGCGCAGGTTATCTCGAGCAGTACTTC. Its protein product is CASSPSAGYLEQYF.

Ten or more counts support this clonotype. The V and J genes are TRBV7-2 and TRBJ1-2; a weak D match, TRBD1 (5 bases). The germline V and J ends were trimmed by 6 bases and 4 bases, with 15 bases remaining between them. The CDR3 runs to 14 residues. The germline CDR1 and CDR2 sequences are SGHTA and FQGNSA. Here the CDR3 reads CASSSDRQLYGYTF. The CDR3 DNA follows: TGTGCCAGCAGTTCCGACAGACAACTCTATGGCTACACCTTC. Together with reference TRBV7-2 and TRBJ1-2, the CDR3 gives the full variable domain: GAGVSQSPSNKVTEKGKDVELRCDPISGHTALYWYRQSLGQGLEFLIYFQGNSAPDKSGLPSDRFSAERTGGSVSTLTIQRTQQEDSAVYLCASSSDRQLYGYTFGSGTRLTVV.

This clonotype was observed many times. The chain recombines TRBV19 with TRBJ1-5, with a possible D match to TRBD1 (6 bases). This CDR3 region has 17 residues. The germline gives CDR1 LNHDA, CDR2 SQIVND (reference sequence). Trimming took 1 base from V and 1 from J, leaving 14 bases between them. The CDR3 DNA follows: TGTGCCAGTAGTATAGGCGTCAGGGGACTCAGCAATCAGCCCCAGCATTTT. Translated: CASSIGVRGLSNQPQHF.

This clonotype has just a few counts. The CDR3 protein is CASSPTGVNEQFF. In DNA form, the CDR3 reads TGTGCCAGCTCACCTACAGGGGTTAATGAGCAGTTCTTC. The chain has TRBV18 and TRBJ2-1; 7 nucleotides match TRBD1. This CDR3 has 13 amino acids. Germline V lookup: CDR1 KGHSH, CDR2 LQKENI. J gave up 7 bases and V 3 bases, and 3 bases lay outside the gene matches.